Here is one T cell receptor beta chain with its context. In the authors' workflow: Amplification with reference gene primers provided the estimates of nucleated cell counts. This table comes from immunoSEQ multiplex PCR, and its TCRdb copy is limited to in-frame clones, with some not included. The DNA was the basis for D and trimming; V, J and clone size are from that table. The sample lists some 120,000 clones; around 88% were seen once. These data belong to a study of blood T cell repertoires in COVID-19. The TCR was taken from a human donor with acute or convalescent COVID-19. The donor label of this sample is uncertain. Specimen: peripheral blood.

The DNA for the CDR3 is TGTGCCAGCAGGGCAAATCTGGGCGACTATGGCTACACCTTC. Encoded protein: CASRANLGDYGYTF. The V gene is TRBV2, the J gene TRBJ1-2; D remains unclear. The V end lost 6 bases, the J end lost 3 bases, and 14 bases lay between the germline ends. Germline V lookup: CDR1 SNHLY, CDR2 FYNNEI. CDR3 size: 14 residues.